The next 14 T cell receptor beta chains were all read from a single sample in a study of Ad26.COV2.S vaccination and SARS-CoV-2 variants. Treatment of the sample: roughly 19 received Ad26.COV2.S at low or high dose, single or two shots; 5 received placebo; per-sample allocation not given. Collection of samples fell on day 63 after the first vaccine or placebo injection. Assay: immunoSEQ multiplex PCR; the TCRdb copy retains only in-frame clones and omits some. The sample has about 320,000 clones, 85% seen once. Source: peripheral blood, taken in a trial of Ad26.COV2.S vaccine versus placebo. These receptors came from a person between 18 and 60 years old who received the Ad26.COV2.S COVID-19 vaccine or a placebo.

The chain recombines TRBV6-5 with TRBJ1-1; weak D call: TRBD1 (5 bases). CDR1 is MNHEY and CDR2 is SVGAGI in the germline V gene. The CDR3 covers 12 residues. The V end lost 2 bases, the J end lost 6 bases, and 7 bases lay between the germline ends. The CDR3, as DNA: TGTGCCAGCAGTTACGGGGGTGCTGAAGCTTTCTTT. It codes for CASSYGGAEAFF.

This clone was observed a few times. The V call is TRBV4-1, the J call TRBJ1-2; 9 bases agree with TRBD1. There are 15 residues in the CDR3. Germline V lookup: CDR1 MGHRA, CDR2 YSYEKL. V trimming: 3 bases; J trimming: 5 bases; junction bases outside the gene matches: 7. CDR3 sequence reads: CASSHGTGSPYGYTF. The CDR3 DNA reads as TGCGCCAGCAGCCACGGGACAGGGAGCCCTTATGGCTACACCTTC.

The V call is TRBV5-5, the J call TRBJ2-1, with 8 nucleotides matching TRBD2. There are 16 residues in the CDR3. The germline gives CDR1 SGHKS, CDR2 YYEKEE (reference sequence). V shed 4 bases, J shed 0 bases, and the junction held 6 bases outside the gene matches. CDR3 DNA sequence: TGTGCCAGCAGCATGTCCGGGGGGGTCTCCTACAATGAGCAGTTCTTC. Its translation: CASSMSGGVSYNEQFF.

The chain combines TRBV7-2 with TRBJ2-5; 11 bases line up with TRBD2. V lost 6 bases to trimming and J lost 1 base; unmatched junction nucleotides: 7. CDR1 is SGHTA, CDR2 FQGNSA, per germline. This CDR3 spans 16 amino acids. The CDR3 here is CASRPTSGAGQETQYF. CDR3 DNA sequence: TGTGCCAGCAGACCGACTAGCGGGGCCGGCCAAGAGACCCAGTACTTC.

The chain joins TRBV11-2 to TRBJ1-2; D is possibly TRBD1 (6 bases). Trimming left V 5 bases short and J 3 bases short, with 16 bases between. In germline, CDR1 is SGHAT, CDR2 FQNNGV. The CDR3 runs 15 residues. Written as DNA, the CDR3 is TGTGCCAGCAGCCCAACTCAGGGGTTGGACTATGGCTACACCTTC. It codes for CASSPTQGLDYGYTF.

The sample holds one count of this clone. This chain connects TRBV7-9 to TRBJ2-7; the D is unclear. Per germline, CDR1 SEHNR and CDR2 FQNEAQ (reference sequence). The ends were cut back, 1 base at V and 2 bases at J, with 9 bases in the middle. There are 14 residues in the CDR3. This CDR3 is CASSLDSIPYEQYF. CDR3 in DNA: TGTGCCAGCAGCTTAGACAGTATCCCCTACGAGCAGTACTTC.

The V gene is TRBV19, the J gene TRBJ1-6; 8 nucleotides line up with TRBD1. This CDR3 has 15 amino acids. The germline CDR1 and CDR2 sequences are LNHDA and SQIVND (reference sequence). J was trimmed by 0 bases and V by 6 bases; bases with no gene match: 1. The CDR3 nucleotides are TGTGCCAGTAGACAGGGGGACTCCTATAATTCACCCCTCCACTTT. It is translated as CASRQGDSYNSPLHF.

The chain carries TRBV19 and TRBJ1-1, with D uncertain. This CDR3 is built from 14 residues. V lost 3 bases to trimming and J lost 0 bases, with 8 bases between them. Germline loops: CDR1 LNHDA, CDR2 SQIVND (reference sequence). CDR3 sequence (DNA): TGTGCCAGTAGTATCAGCGTTGTGAACACTGAAGCTTTCTTT. Its protein product is CASSISVVNTEAFF.

J is TRBJ2-7 and V is TRBV5-1; 11 bases agree with TRBD1. The CDR3 length is 15 residues. V was clipped by 4 bases and J by 4 bases; unmatched bases: 7. Germline CDR1 and CDR2: SGHRS and YFSETQ. The DNA of the CDR3 is TGCGCCAGCAGCGGTGGACAGGGGGCGAGGTACGAGCAGTACTTC. It yields the protein CASSGGQGARYEQYF. The entire variable domain, with the rest obtained from reference TRBV5-1 and TRBJ2-7, is as follows: KAGVTQTPRYLIKTRGQQVTLSCSPISGHRSVSWYQQTPGQGLQFLFEYFSETQRNKGNFPGRFSGRQFSNSRSEMNVSTLELGDSALYLCASSGGQGARYEQYFGPGTRLTVT.

The CDR3 spells CASSLAPNQPQHF. As DNA, the CDR3 is TGTGCCAGCAGCTTAGCGCCCAATCAGCCCCAGCATTTT. This rearrangement joins TRBV7-2 to TRBJ1-5; D is unresolved. V lost 0 bases to trimming and J lost 3 bases, with 3 bases between them. The CDR3 runs to 13 residues. Germline V gene data show CDR1 as SGHTA and CDR2 as FQGNSA.

The chain is built from TRBV12-5 and TRBJ2-5; no definite D call. The CDR3 covers 12 residues. Trimming left V 5 bases short and J 4 bases short, with 8 bases between. Germline CDR1 reads LGHNT; CDR2 reads FRNRAP. The DNA for the CDR3 is TGTGCTAGTGGTACCTCGATAGAGACCCAGTACTTC. It specifies CASGTSIETQYF.

For the CDR3, the DNA is TGTGCCAGCAGGGTGCAGTTGGCCGGTTTTCCTTTATACAATGAGCAGTTCTTC. Protein sequence: CASRVQLAGFPLYNEQFF. The rearrangement links TRBV28 to TRBJ2-1; D gene ambiguous. This CDR3 has 18 residues. Trimming took off 6 bases at V and 4 bases at J, with 25 bases between the two ends. Germline loops: CDR1 MDHEN, CDR2 SYDVKM. The full variable domain, with the rest looked up from reference TRBV28 and TRBJ2-1, is DVKVTQSSRYLVKRTGEKVFLECVQDMDHENMFWYRQDPGLGLRLIYFSYDVKMKEKGDIPEGYSVSREKKERFSLILESASTNQTSMYLCASRVQLAGFPLYNEQFFGPGTRLTVL.

V usage is TRBV6-5 and J usage is TRBJ1-2; tentatively, D is TRBD1 (6 bases). Per the germline V gene, CDR1 is MNHEY and CDR2 is SVGAGI. The germline V and J ends were trimmed by 6 bases and 5 bases, with 19 bases remaining between them. The CDR3 extends over 15 amino acids. The DNA of the CDR3 is TGTGCCAGCAGCCGGGATCGGCAGGGGTTTTATGGCTACACCTTC. Encoded protein: CASSRDRQGFYGYTF.

This chain links TRBV29-1 with TRBJ2-3; a weak D match, TRBD1 (6 bases). The CDR3 runs to 13 residues. Germline values: CDR1 SQVTM, CDR2 ANQGSEA. V was cut by 7 bases and J by 2 bases, with 13 bases left in between. The CDR3 loop is CSAGTRLTDTQYF. The CDR3 DNA reads as TGCAGCGCCGGGACACGGCTCACAGATACGCAGTATTTT.